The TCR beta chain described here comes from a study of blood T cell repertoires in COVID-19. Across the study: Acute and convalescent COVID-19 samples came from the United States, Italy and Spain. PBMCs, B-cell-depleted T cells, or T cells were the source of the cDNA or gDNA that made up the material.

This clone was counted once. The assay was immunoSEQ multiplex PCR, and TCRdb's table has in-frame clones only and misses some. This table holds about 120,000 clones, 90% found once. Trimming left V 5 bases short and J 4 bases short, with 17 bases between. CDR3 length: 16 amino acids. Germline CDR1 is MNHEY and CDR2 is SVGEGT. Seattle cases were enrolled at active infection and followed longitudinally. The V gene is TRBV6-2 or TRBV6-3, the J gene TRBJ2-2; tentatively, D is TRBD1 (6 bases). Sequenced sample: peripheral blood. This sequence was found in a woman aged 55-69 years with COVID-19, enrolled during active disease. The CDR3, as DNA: TGTGCCAGCAGTAAACGGCCAGGGGCCAGCACCGGGGAGCTGTTTTTT. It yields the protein CASSKRPGASTGELFF.